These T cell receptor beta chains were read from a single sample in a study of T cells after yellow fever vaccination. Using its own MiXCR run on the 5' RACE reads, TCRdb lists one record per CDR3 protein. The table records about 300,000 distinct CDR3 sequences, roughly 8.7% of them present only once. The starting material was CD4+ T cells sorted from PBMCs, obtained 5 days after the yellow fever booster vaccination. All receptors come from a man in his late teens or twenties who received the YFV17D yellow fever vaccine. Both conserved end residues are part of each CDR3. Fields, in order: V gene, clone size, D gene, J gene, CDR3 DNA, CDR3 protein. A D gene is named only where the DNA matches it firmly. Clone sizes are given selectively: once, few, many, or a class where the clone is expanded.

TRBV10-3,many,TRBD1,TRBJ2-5,TGTGCCATCAGCTGGGACAGACAAGAGACCCAGTACTTC,CAISWDRQETQYF
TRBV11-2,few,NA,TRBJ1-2,TGTGCCAGCAGCCCCATCGGGTTGCGGGGCTACACCTTC,CASSPIGLRGYTF
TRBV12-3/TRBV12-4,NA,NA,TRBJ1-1,TGTGCCAGCAGGTCCCGGTGGGTAAACACTGAAGCTTTCTTT,CASRSRWVNTEAFF
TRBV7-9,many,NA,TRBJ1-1,TGTGCCAGCAGCTGGTGGGGACTGAACACTGAAGCTTTCTTT,CASSWWGLNTEAFF
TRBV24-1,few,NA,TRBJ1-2,TGTGCCACCAGTGATTCCTACAGGGTATCCGGCTACACCTTC,CATSDSYRVSGYTF
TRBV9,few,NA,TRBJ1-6,TGTGCCAGCAGCGTAGCTTCGGGAGTTCGCAATTCACCCCTCCACTTT,CASSVASGVRNSPLHF
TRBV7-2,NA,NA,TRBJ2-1,TGTGCCAGCAGCTTTACTCTCTACAATGAGCAGTTCTTC,CASSFTLYNEQFF
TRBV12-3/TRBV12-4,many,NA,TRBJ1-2,TGTGCCAGCAGTCCCTACCAGGGGATGATCTTCTCCTATGGCTACACCTTC,CASSPYQGMIFSYGYTF
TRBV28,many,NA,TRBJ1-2,TGTGCCAGCAGTTTCAGGGGTTATGGCTACACCTTC,CASSFRGYGYTF
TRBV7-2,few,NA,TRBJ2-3,TGTGCCAGCAGCAACCCTAGCACAGATACGCAGTATTTT,CASSNPSTDTQYF
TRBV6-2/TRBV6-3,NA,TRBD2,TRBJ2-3,TGTGCCAGCAGTTACCAGGCGGGGGGCCCGGGGACGAGCACAGATACGCAGTATTTT,CASSYQAGGPGTSTDTQYF
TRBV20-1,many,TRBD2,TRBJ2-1,TGCAGTGCTAGTACACTAGCGGCTACCTACAATGAGCAGTTCTTC,CSASTLAATYNEQFF
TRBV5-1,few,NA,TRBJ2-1,TGCGCCAGCAGCTTGGTTGGCGGGTCGAGGGGCTCCTACAATGAGCAGTTCTTC,CASSLVGGSRGSYNEQFF
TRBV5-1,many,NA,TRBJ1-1,TGCGCCAGCAGCTTTACTGGAAACACTGAAGCTTTCTTT,CASSFTGNTEAFF
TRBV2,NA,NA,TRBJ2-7,TGTGCCAGCGGTCGGCGGGGTACCTACGAGCAGTACTTC,CASGRRGTYEQYF
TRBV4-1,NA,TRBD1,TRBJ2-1,TGCGCCAGCAGCCGCCCCACAGGGGGAAGCTCCTACAATGAGCAGTTCTTC,CASSRPTGGSSYNEQFF
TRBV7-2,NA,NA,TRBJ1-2,TGTGCCAGCAGCTTAGTGGGGTCAGGGGCCGGCTACACCTTC,CASSLVGSGAGYTF
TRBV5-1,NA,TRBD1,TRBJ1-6,TGCGCCAGCAGCTTGGGTGGACAGGGGAGATCACCCCTCCACTTT,CASSLGGQGRSPLHF
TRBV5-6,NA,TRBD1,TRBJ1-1,TGTGCCAGCAGCTTGGGACAGGGATCAAGGGTCAGCACTGAAGCTTTCTTT,CASSLGQGSRVSTEAFF
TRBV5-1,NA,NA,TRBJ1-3,TGCGCCAGCAGCCGGGAGGGCAAAACAGTTAGTGGAAACACCATATATTTT,CASSREGKTVSGNTIYF
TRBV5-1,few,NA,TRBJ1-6,TGCGCCAGCAGGACCGGGTCCTATAATTCACCCCTCCACTTT,CASRTGSYNSPLHF
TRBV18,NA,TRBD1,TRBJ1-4,TGTGCCAGCGCCCGGGACAGGGTTGGTGAAAAACTGTTTTTT,CASARDRVGEKLFF
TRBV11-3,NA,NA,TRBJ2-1,TGTGCCAGCAGCCTGGGGTTCCGGGATGAGCAGTTCTTC,CASSLGFRDEQFF
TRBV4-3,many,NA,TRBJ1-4,TGCGCCAGCAGCCCCAGCGGGGGAGCCATAAGAGAAAAACTGTTTTTT,CASSPSGGAIREKLFF
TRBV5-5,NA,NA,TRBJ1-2,TGTGCCAGCGAGGGACATCGCGGCTACACCTTC,CASEGHRGYTF
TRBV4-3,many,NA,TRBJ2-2,TGCGCCAGCAGCCAAGATTCGTATACCGGGGAGCTGTTTTTT,CASSQDSYTGELFF
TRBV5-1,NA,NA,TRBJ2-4,TGCGCCAGCAGCCCGGAAGGTCGCGAAGCCAAAAACATTCAGTACTTC,CASSPEGREAKNIQYF
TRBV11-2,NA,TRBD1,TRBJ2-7,TGTGCCAGCAGATTTCCCGGGACAGGGAGGGGCGAGCAGTACTTC,CASRFPGTGRGEQYF
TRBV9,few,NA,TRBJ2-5,TGTGCCAGCAGCGTAGAGGTTAGCGGAACGGTGCCCCAGTACTTC,CASSVEVSGTVPQYF
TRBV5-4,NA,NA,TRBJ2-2,TGTGCCAGCAGCTCCAAATCAGGGACCGGGGAGCTGTTTTTT,CASSSKSGTGELFF
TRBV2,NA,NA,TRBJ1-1,TGTGCCAGCAGTGAACTAAGGACACCGAACACTGAAGCTTTCTTT,CASSELRTPNTEAFF
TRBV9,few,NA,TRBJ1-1,TGTGCCAGCAGCGTACGGTCGGAGGCTGAAGCTTTCTTT,CASSVRSEAEAFF
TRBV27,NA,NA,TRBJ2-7,TGTGCCAGCAGACCGCCCCCGGGGATTTCCTACGAGCAGTACTTC,CASRPPPGISYEQYF
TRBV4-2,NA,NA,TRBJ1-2,TGTGCCAGCACCCTAAGGAGCGGCCAGGACTATGGCTACACCTTC,CASTLRSGQDYGYTF
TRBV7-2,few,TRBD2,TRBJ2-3,TGTGCCAGCAGCTTCGATAGCGGGGCCGGTACGCAGTATTTT,CASSFDSGAGTQYF
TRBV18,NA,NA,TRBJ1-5,TGTGCCAGCTCACCAGAACCACAGGGTCAGGGCAATCAGCCCCAGCATTTT,CASSPEPQGQGNQPQHF